These 20 T cell receptor beta chains originate from one sample sequenced in a study of human T cells and chemical hapten exposure. Unfractionated whole blood yielded the extracted total RNA. TCRdb reanalysed the 5' RACE reads using MiXCR and keeps one entry per CDR3 protein. Of some 150,000 distinct CDR3 sequences listed, around 4% are singletons. The receptor source for this set is a female donor in good health.

This clonotype has a count of ten or more. The chain employs TRBV14 and TRBJ2-7; D unclear. This CDR3 contains 13 residues. The germline CDR1 and CDR2 sequences are SGHDN and FVKESK. Trimming shortened V by 4 bases and J by 3 bases, and 10 bases separated the two germline ends. The CDR3 loop reads CASSRGRFYEQYF. CDR3 in DNA: TGTGCCAGCAGCCGAGGCAGGTTCTACGAGCAGTACTTC. Looking up the rest from reference TRBV14 and TRBJ2-7 gives the full variable domain: EAGVTQFPSHSVIEKGQTVTLRCDPISGHDNLYWYRRVMGKEIKFLLHFVKESKQDESGMPNNRFLAERTGGTYSTLKVQPAELEDSGVYFCASSRGRFYEQYFGPGTRLTVT.

The CDR3 reads CASSQWRRTYEQYF. CDR3 coding DNA: TGTGCCAGCAGCCAGTGGCGAAGAACCTACGAGCAGTACTTC. This chain connects TRBV12-3 or TRBV12-4 to TRBJ2-7; unclear D gene. CDR3 length equals 14 residues. V was cut by 6 bases and J by 2 bases, with 14 bases left in between.

This clonotype was recorded many times. The V and J genes are TRBV27 and TRBJ2-5, with D maybe TRBD1 (6 bases). The germline V and J ends were trimmed by 2 bases and 1 base, with 11 bases remaining between them. The germline CDR1 and CDR2 sequences are MNHEY and SMNVEV (reference sequence). The CDR3 runs to 15 residues. CDR3 sequence reads: CASSLRGIRQETQYF. For the CDR3, the DNA is TGTGCCAGCAGTTTAAGGGGGATCCGCCAAGAGACCCAGTACTTC.

This clonotype was counted ten times or more. CDR3 region: CASSQVSLAKGETQYF. CDR3 sequence (DNA): TGTGCCAGCAGCCAAGTTAGTCTAGCGAAGGGGGAGACCCAGTACTTC. V usage is TRBV4-2 and J usage is TRBJ2-5; TRBD2 is a possible D gene (6 bases). The CDR3 consists of 16 residues. Germline V lookup: CDR1 LGHNA, CDR2 YNFKEQ. V was cut by 1 base and J by 5 bases, with 17 bases left in between.

This clonotype was counted many times. V is TRBV10-3 and J is TRBJ2-2; 10 bases are shared with TRBD2. CDR1 ENHRY and CDR2 SYGVKD come from the germline V gene. V lost 4 bases and J lost 4; bases outside the gene matches: 6. This CDR3 contains 16 residues. The CDR3 DNA reads TGTGCCATCAGTGTTCCTCGACTAGCGGGCACCGGGGAGCTGTTTTTT. Protein: CAISVPRLAGTGELFF.

This clonotype was seen many times. The rearrangement joins TRBV5-1 to TRBJ2-2, with 12 bases aligning to TRBD1. The CDR3 sequence is 17 residues long. The junction had 7 bases not matched to a gene; V was cut back by 4 bases and J by 3 bases. Germline V lookup: CDR1 SGHRS, CDR2 YFSETQ. The CDR3 DNA reads TGCGCCAGCAGCCCGGGGACAGGGGGCGCGGACACCGGGGAGCTGTTTTTT. Encoded protein: CASSPGTGGADTGELFF.

This clonotype was seen ten or more times. This chain uses TRBV12-3 or TRBV12-4 with TRBJ1-5; D not resolved. CDR3 length equals 13 residues. V was pared by 3 bases and J by 4 bases, with 7 bases between. The CDR3: CASSFVANQPQHF. In DNA form, the CDR3 reads TGTGCCAGCAGTTTCGTAGCTAATCAGCCCCAGCATTTT.

This clonotype was observed at least ten times. The junction departs from germline at one end; a sequencing error may be responsible. The J gene is TRBJ2-3, the V gene TRBV2; 15 bases are a match to TRBD2. This CDR3 region has 17 residues. Germline V CDR1 and CDR2: SNHLY, FYNNEI. CDR3 in DNA: TGTGCCAGCAGCCTCGGACTAGCGGGGGGGTCCACAAATACGCAGTATTTT. As protein: CASSLGLAGGSTNTQYF.

Concerning this clonotype: This sequence may be a read error, since a much larger clone differs from it by one base. The gene calls are TRBV20-1 and TRBJ1-5, with D maybe TRBD1 (5 bases). Germline V CDR1 and CDR2: DFQATT, SNEGSKA (reference sequence). The V gene lost 3 bases and the J gene lost 3 bases, with 21 bases spanning the gap. The CDR3 contains 17 residues. CDR3 sequence (DNA): TGCAGTGCTAGGCCCACCGGGACGGGGGGTGTCAATCAGCCCCAGCATTTT. It translates to CSARPTGTGGVNQPQHF.

This clonotype showed up many times. V and J are TRBV24-1 and TRBJ1-2; D is perhaps TRBD1 (5 bases). CDR3 length: 13 residues. Germline CDR1 and CDR2: KGHDR and SFDVKD. The V end was cut by 9 bases, the J end by 2 bases, with 12 bases between. The CDR3: CATQPAGNYGYTF. As DNA, the CDR3 is TGTGCCACCCAACCGGCAGGGAACTATGGCTACACCTTC.

The chain joins TRBV20-1 to TRBJ2-3; 10 bases line up with TRBD2. The germline V gene has CDR1 DFQATT and CDR2 SNEGSKA (reference sequence). This CDR3 contains 15 residues. V lost 3 bases to trimming and J lost 6 bases; unmatched junction nucleotides: 9. This chain's CDR3 is CSASSAGGRLDTQYF. The CDR3 DNA reads as TGCAGTGCTAGCTCAGCGGGGGGGCGGTTGGATACGCAGTATTTT.

Comments on this clonotype: This could be a read error, since a much larger clone is one nucleotide away. The V call is TRBV7-2, the J call TRBJ1-2; tentative D call: TRBD1 (5 bases). This CDR3 comprises 14 residues. Germline assignment: CDR1 SGHTA and CDR2 FQGNSA. The CDR3 bases are TGTGCCAGCAGCTTAGTTGCAGGGTCGAGTGGCGACACCTTC. Its protein is CASSLVAGSSGDTF. The whole variable domain, remainder taken from reference TRBV7-2 and TRBJ1-2, is GAGVSQSPSNKVTEKGKDVELRCDPISGHTALYWYRQSLGQGLEFLIYFQGNSAPDKSGLPSDRFSAERTGGSVSTLTIQRTQQEDSAVYLCASSLVAGSSGDTFGSGTRLTVV.

This chain joins TRBV10-3 and TRBJ1-2; 7 nucleotides line up with TRBD1. The germline CDR1 and CDR2 sequences are ENHRY and SYGVKD. Germline trimming cut 5 bases from V and 3 bases from J; bases unmatched to any gene: 6. The CDR3 is 14 residues long. Written as DNA, the CDR3 is TGTGCCATCAGTACGAACGACAGGGACTATGGCTACACCTTC. Translated, it gives CAISTNDRDYGYTF.

This clonotype has at least ten counts. V gene TRBV10-3 combines with J gene TRBJ2-1; D remains ambiguous. Germline V lookup: CDR1 ENHRY, CDR2 SYGVKD. CDR3 length equals 18 residues. V gave up 4 bases and J gave up 6 bases, with 25 bases separating them. In nucleotides, the CDR3 is TGTGCCATCAGTGGGATGAGAGTTGGGCGATATCCTATCAATGAGCAGTTCTTC. It is translated as CAISGMRVGRYPINEQFF.

This clonotype was counted ten times or more. Here the CDR3 reads CAWRGGQPTYEQYF. As DNA, the CDR3 is TGTGCCTGGAGGGGGGGACAGCCCACCTACGAGCAGTACTTC. The gene calls are TRBV30 and TRBJ2-7; a possible D gene is TRBD1 (7 bases). The germline V and J ends were trimmed by 3 bases and 2 bases, with 14 bases remaining between them. Germline V lookup: CDR1 GTSNPN, CDR2 SVGIG (reference sequence). The CDR3 runs 14 residues.

There are many counts of this clonotype. This chain joins TRBV7-2 and TRBJ2-6; the D is unclear. There are 15 residues in the CDR3. The V gene lost 1 base and the J gene lost 2 bases, with 6 bases spanning the gap. From germline, CDR1 is SGHTA and CDR2 FQGNSA. In nucleotides, the CDR3 is TGTGCCAGCAGCTTAGTTGGAGCTGGGGCCAACGTCCTGACTTTC. Protein product: CASSLVGAGANVLTF.

This clonotype was recorded only once. This may arise from a read error, as a much more abundant clone is one base away. The chain employs TRBV6-5 and TRBJ1-2; D remains unclear. CDR1 MNHEY and CDR2 SVGAGI come from the germline V gene. CDR3 length: 13 residues. CDR3 in DNA: TGTGCCAGCCGGCGGGGAGTTAACTATGGCGACACCTTC. Its translation: CASRRGVNYGDTF.

This clonotype showed up many times. This rearrangement joins TRBV12-3 or TRBV12-4 to TRBJ2-3; weak D call: TRBD2 (6 bases). CDR3 length: 14 residues. Trimming left V 6 bases short and J 0 bases short, with 10 bases between. The CDR3 sequence: CASSAGRSTDTQYF. Here the CDR3 DNA reads TGTGCCAGCAGCGCGGGACGGAGCACAGATACGCAGTATTTT.

In this sample, this clonotype turned up many times. The chain has TRBV20-1 and TRBJ1-5; D unresolved. This CDR3 has 13 amino acids. Germline V lookup: CDR1 DFQATT, CDR2 SNEGSKA (reference sequence). V lost 3 bases and J 3 bases, leaving 9 bases between the germline ends. In DNA, the CDR3 is TGCAGTGCTAGTCAAGGGTTCAATCAGCCCCAGCATTTT. Protein product: CSASQGFNQPQHF.

This clonotype was counted many times. This chain connects TRBV5-6 to TRBJ1-1; 10 bases align to TRBD1. The V gene's germline CDR1 is SGHDT and CDR2 YYEEEE. This CDR3 has 14 amino acids. Trimming took 3 bases from V and 3 from J; bases not matched to a gene: 2. The CDR3 region is CASSSTGGYTEAFF. As DNA, the CDR3 is TGTGCCAGCAGCTCGACAGGGGGCTACACTGAAGCTTTCTTT.